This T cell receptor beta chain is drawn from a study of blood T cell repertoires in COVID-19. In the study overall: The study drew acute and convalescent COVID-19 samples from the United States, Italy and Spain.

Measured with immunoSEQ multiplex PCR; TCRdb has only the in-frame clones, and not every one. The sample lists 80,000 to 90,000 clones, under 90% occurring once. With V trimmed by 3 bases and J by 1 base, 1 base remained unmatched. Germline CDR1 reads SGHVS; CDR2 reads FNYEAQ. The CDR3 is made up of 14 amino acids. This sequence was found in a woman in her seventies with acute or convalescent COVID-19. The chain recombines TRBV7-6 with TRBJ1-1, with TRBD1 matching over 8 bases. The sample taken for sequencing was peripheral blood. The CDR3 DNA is TGTGCCAGCAGCTTGACAGGGGCGAACACTGAAGCTTTCTTT. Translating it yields CASSLTGANTEAFF. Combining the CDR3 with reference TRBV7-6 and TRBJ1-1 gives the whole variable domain GAGVSQSPRYKVTKRGQDVALRCDPISGHVSLYWYRQALGQGPEFLTYFNYEAQQDKSGLPNDRFSAERPEGSISTLTIQRTEQRDSAMYRCASSLTGANTEAFFGQGTRLTVV.